Following are 19 T cell receptor beta chains from one sample sequenced in a study of cytomegalovirus exposure and HLA in healthy donors. Both 60 Vbeta primers and 13 Jbeta primers went into the PCR. Measured with immunoSEQ multiplex PCR; TCRdb has only the in-frame clones, and not every one. The sample yields more than 55,000 clones, about four fifths seen once. Sequencing input: PBMCs. The origin of the receptors is a woman between 40 and 50 years old in good health and CMV-seronegative.

V is TRBV4-1 and J is TRBJ2-1, with 13 positions matching TRBD2. Germline V gene sequence: CDR1 MGHRA, CDR2 YSYEKL. The J segment lost 9 bases and the V segment lost 0 bases, leaving 8 bases of the junction unmatched. The CDR3 is made up of 17 amino acids. CDR3 bases: TGCGCCAGCAGCCAAGATCCCGGGACTAGCGGGGCTGGTGAGCAGTTCTTC. This translates into CASSQDPGTSGAGEQFF.

The V call is TRBV5-4, the J call TRBJ2-3, with 10 nucleotides matching TRBD2. The CDR3 consists of 16 residues. The V and J ends lost 5 bases and 6 bases, in that order; junction bases with no gene match: 12. The germline V gene encodes CDR1 SGHNT and CDR2 YYREEE (reference sequence). In DNA, the CDR3 is TGTGCCAGCAGGGGAGGAGGACTAGCGGTTCCCGATACGCAGTATTTT. Amino acids: CASRGGGLAVPDTQYF.

The chain links TRBV2 to TRBJ2-2; D uncertain. With 4 bases removed from V and 1 base from J, the gap between germline ends came to 4 bases. The V gene's germline CDR1 is SNHLY and CDR2 FYNNEI. The CDR3 has 13 amino acids. The CDR3: CASSVENTGELFF. The CDR3 DNA reads TGTGCCAGCAGTGTAGAGAACACCGGGGAGCTGTTTTTT.

The chain has TRBV6-6 and TRBJ1-5; 10 positions match TRBD1. The CDR3 length is 14 residues. Germline values: CDR1 MNHNY, CDR2 SVGAGI (reference sequence). V trimming: 4 bases; J trimming: 6 bases; junction bases outside the gene matches: 3. CDR3 nucleotides: TGTGCCAGCAGTTGGGACAGGGGAGCTCAGCCCCAGCATTTT. Protein: CASSWDRGAQPQHF.

The V gene is TRBV6-5, the J gene TRBJ1-1, with TRBD1 identical over 12 bases. The CDR3 covers 14 residues. Germline CDR1 MNHEY, CDR2 SVGAGI. V was clipped by 4 bases and J by 11 bases; unmatched bases: 8. The CDR3 DNA reads TGTGCCAGCAGTTCACCGGGACAGGGGGCGGTTGCTTTCTTT. It is translated as CASSSPGQGAVAFF.

The chain recombines TRBV5-5 with TRBJ2-1; 10 bases are a match to TRBD2. The ends lost 4 bases at V and 7 bases at J; junction bases unmatched: 8. Looked up from germline, CDR1 is SGHKS and CDR2 is YYEKEE (reference sequence). The CDR3 has 15 amino acids. The CDR3 sequence is CASSLIAGGSNEQFF. The CDR3 coding sequence is TGTGCCAGCAGCCTAATAGCGGGAGGTTCGAATGAGCAGTTCTTC.

The genes are TRBV28 and TRBJ1-1, with 8 nucleotides matching TRBD1. Germline V gene data show CDR1 as MDHEN and CDR2 as SYDVKM. V was pared by 4 bases and J by 10 bases, with 8 bases of the junction left unmatched. The CDR3 loop spans 13 amino acids. The CDR3 protein is CASSSTGAPVAFF. The CDR3 bases are TGTGCCAGCAGTTCGACAGGGGCCCCGGTAGCTTTCTTT.

The chain carries TRBV27 and TRBJ2-5; 7 bases line up with TRBD1. Trimming at V came to 5 bases and at J to 5 bases, leaving 5 bases not matched to a gene. The CDR3 is made up of 13 amino acids. Germline values: CDR1 MNHEY, CDR2 SMNVEV (reference sequence). The CDR3 sequence is CASSRQGGETQYF. DNA for the CDR3: TGTGCCAGCAGTCGACAGGGCGGTGAGACCCAGTACTTC.

CDR3 sequence (DNA): TGTGCCAGCAGTCCCCCTTGGCGGGTCAATGAGCAGTTCTTC. It translates to CASSPPWRVNEQFF. The chain links TRBV28 to TRBJ2-1, with a tentative D call TRBD2 (5 bases). The CDR3 extends over 14 amino acids. The germline gives CDR1 MDHEN, CDR2 SYDVKM. V lost 5 bases, J lost 6 bases, and 14 bases lay in between.

This clone was observed a few times. CDR3 sequence reads: CASSVAGTGLDTAGELFF. CDR3 sequence (DNA): TGTGCCAGCAGCGTAGCTGGAACGGGACTGGACACTGCCGGGGAGCTGTTTTTT. This chain joins TRBV9 and TRBJ2-2; D might be TRBD2 (6 bases). Germline CDR1 and CDR2: SGDLS and YYNGEE. The CDR3 runs 18 residues. The germline V and J ends were trimmed by 0 bases and 6 bases, with 21 bases remaining between them.

The chain uses TRBV27 and TRBJ2-7, with a possible D match to TRBD2 (6 bases). The germline V gene encodes CDR1 MNHEY and CDR2 SMNVEV (reference sequence). The ends were cut back, 5 bases at V and 1 base at J, with 15 bases in the middle. The CDR3 runs 15 residues. CDR3 sequence reads: CASSVTGTLSYEQYF. For the CDR3, the DNA is TGTGCCAGCAGTGTCACCGGGACTCTATCCTACGAGCAGTACTTC.

The chain uses TRBV9 and TRBJ2-7; TRBD1 matches 10 bases. CDR1 and CDR2 (germline): SGDLS, YYNGEE. The CDR3 runs 18 residues. Germline trimming cut 4 bases from V and 4 bases from J; bases unmatched to any gene: 17. CDR3 in amino acids: CASSLEGTGATPVYEQYF. The CDR3 DNA reads as TGTGCCAGCAGCCTGGAAGGGACAGGGGCCACCCCGGTGTACGAGCAGTACTTC.

In regard to this clone: The germline gene is not matched at one end of the junction; a read error may be the cause. V is TRBV7-9 and J is TRBJ1-1; possibly TRBD1 for D (5 bases). Germline V CDR1 and CDR2: SEHNR, FQNEAQ (reference sequence). The CDR3 covers 12 residues. Here the CDR3 DNA reads TGTTCCAGCTTGGACGCGTGGGGCGAAGCTTTCTTT. The encoded protein is CSSLDAWGEAFF. Based on the CDR3 plus reference TRBV7-9 and TRBJ1-1, the full variable domain is DTGVSQNPRHKITKRGQNVTFRCDPISEHNRLYWYRQTLGQGPEFLTYFQNEAQLEKSRLLSDRFSAERPKGSFSTLEIQRTEQGDSAMYLCSSLDAWGEAFFGQGTRLTVV.

There are a few counts of this clone. The chain employs TRBV7-9 and TRBJ2-3; D perhaps matches TRBD2 (6 bases). Germline CDR1 reads SEHNR; CDR2 reads FQNEAQ (reference sequence). The V end lost 5 bases, the J end lost 6 bases, and 12 bases lay between the germline ends. This CDR3 has 13 residues. CDR3 amino acids: CASSPPSVDTQYF. CDR3 in DNA: TGTGCCAGCAGCCCCCCTAGCGTGGATACGCAGTATTTT.

This sequence joins TRBV7-9 and TRBJ2-3; D remains unclear. The CDR3 is made up of 16 amino acids. Germline assignment: CDR1 SEHNR and CDR2 FQNEAQ (reference sequence). Trimming cost V 7 bases and J 2 bases, with 19 bases left between them. In DNA, the CDR3 is TGTGCCAGCACCCACCCCCGTGGAGAACCCACAGATACGCAGTATTTT. This sequence encodes CASTHPRGEPTDTQYF. Supplemented by reference TRBV7-9 and TRBJ2-3, the full variable domain reads DTGVSQNPRHKITKRGQNVTFRCDPISEHNRLYWYRQTLGQGPEFLTYFQNEAQLEKSRLLSDRFSAERPKGSFSTLEIQRTEQGDSAMYLCASTHPRGEPTDTQYFGPGTRLTVL.

The chain employs TRBV2 and TRBJ2-1; tentative D call: TRBD1 (6 bases). Deletions cut 8 bases from V and 5 bases from J, with 19 bases between. CDR1 is SNHLY, CDR2 FYNNEI, per germline. This CDR3 region has 15 residues. The DNA of the CDR3 is TGTGCCAGCCGCATCGAGGGGGTGAAAAACAATGAGCAGTTCTTC. It specifies CASRIEGVKNNEQFF.

The chain uses TRBV7-6 and TRBJ2-1, with 9 bases aligning to TRBD2. Looked up from germline, CDR1 is SGHVS and CDR2 is FNYEAQ. The ends lost 0 bases at V and 7 bases at J; junction bases unmatched: 7. The CDR3 contains 16 residues. The CDR3, as DNA: TGTGCCAGCAGCTTAGCGCCAGCGGGAGGTTGGAATGAGCAGTTCTTC. Translation gives CASSLAPAGGWNEQFF.

The chain has TRBV19 and TRBJ2-1; TRBD1 matches 11 bases. The CDR3 runs 16 residues. Looked up from germline, CDR1 is LNHDA and CDR2 is SQIVND (reference sequence). V lost 4 bases and J lost 3; bases outside the gene matches: 5. The CDR3 bases are TGTGCCAGTAGTACTACCGGGACAGGGGGCTACAATGAGCAGTTCTTC. Translated, it gives CASSTTGTGGYNEQFF. The variable domain in full, with the rest retrieved from reference TRBV19 and TRBJ2-1, is DGGITQSPKYLFRKEGQNVTLSCEQNLNHDAMYWYRQDPGQGLRLIYYSQIVNDFQKGDIAEGYSVSREKKESFPLTVTSAQKNPTAFYLCASSTTGTGGYNEQFFGPGTRLTVL.

The rearrangement links TRBV9 to TRBJ1-1, with 10 positions matching TRBD1. CDR1 and CDR2 (germline): SGDLS, YYNGEE. This CDR3 region has 15 residues. The V gene end was trimmed by 3 bases and the J gene end by 8 bases; junction bases not matched to a gene: 10. The CDR3 sequence: CASSERGTGDEEAFF. As DNA, the CDR3 is TGTGCCAGCAGCGAGAGGGGGACAGGGGACGAAGAAGCTTTCTTT.